A single TCR beta chain is shown here with its context. The CDR3 has 13 residues. Germline V gene sequence: CDR1 MNHEY, CDR2 SMNVEV (reference sequence). V was cut by 5 bases and J by 4 bases, with 11 bases left in between. Only in-frame clones appear in the TCRdb table, and some are missing; sequencing was by immunoSEQ multiplex PCR. The sample yields 250,000 or so clones, roughly 88% seen once. The sample originates from a study of blood T cell repertoires in COVID-19. Turning to the study itself: The United States, Italy and Spain supplied acute and convalescent COVID-19 samples. Sources were T cells, B-cell-depleted T cells, or PBMCs; the material itself was cDNA or gDNA.

Material for sequencing was PBMCs or T cells enriched from blood (not recorded which). The source of this sequence is a woman aged 40 to 55 who had been exposed to COVID-19. This chain uses TRBV27 with TRBJ1-2; weak D call: TRBD1 (6 bases). The CDR3, as DNA: TGTGCCAGCAGTCCCCTGGACAGCTATGGCTACACCTTC. This sequence encodes CASSPLDSYGYTF.